These 18 T cell receptor beta chains originate from one sample sequenced in a study of shared clonotypes between healthy human individuals (dated by TCRdb to between 2020 and 2021). The library was made by the immunoSEQ multiplex PCR assay. Drawn from immuneACCESS, this table holds only the in-frame rearrangements with V and J called that TCRdb kept. Clones are partly lost; checked studies trace under half to an unresolved V gene and leave the rest unexplained. The sample has around 690,000 clones on record, around 91% of them singletons. Roughly 36% of the sample is held by the ten biggest clonotypes. Sample: memory CD8+ T cells from PBMCs. Taken with the paper, the label for cell subset or site translates to: CD45RO+ cells pooled with CCR7-negative TemRA cells. These receptors originate from a man between 18 and 29 years old in good health. Some clones in this sample may be carry-over from other donors' samples.

As to this clone: Other DNA sequences in the sample encode the same CDR3. The V call is TRBV7-9, the J call TRBJ2-7, with 8 bases lining up with TRBD2. After removal of 5 bases from V and 0 bases from J, the junction contained 6 bases not matched to a gene. Looked up from germline, CDR1 is SEHNR and CDR2 is FQNEAQ (reference sequence). The CDR3 runs 15 residues. The CDR3 bases are TGTGCCAGCAGCCCCCCCGGGACTAGCTCCTACGAGCAGTACTTC. This codes for CASSPPGTSSYEQYF.

The chain recombines TRBV9 with TRBJ2-1; 8 bases line up with TRBD1. The V segment lost 3 bases and the J segment 4 bases; nucleotides outside the gene matches: 6. The CDR3 sequence is 15 residues long. Germline-derived CDR1 and CDR2 are SGDLS and YYNGEE. The DNA for the CDR3 is TGTGCCAGCAGCGCCCCCGGGACAGGTTACAATGAGCAGTTCTTC. Translated, it gives CASSAPGTGYNEQFF.

This clone was picked up one time. This chain joins TRBV13 and TRBJ2-7, with D tentatively TRBD2 (6 bases). The CDR3 has 17 amino acids. V was trimmed by 5 bases and J by 1 base, leaving 21 bases between them. Germline CDR1 is PRHDT and CDR2 is FYEKMQ (reference sequence). The CDR3 is CASSRGLGGKASYEQYF. CDR3 DNA: TGTGCCAGCAGCCGGGGTCTCGGCGGGAAGGCTTCCTACGAGCAGTACTTC.

V is TRBV27 and J is TRBJ1-1; D may be TRBD1 (5 bases). Trimming removed 2 bases at V and 4 bases at J, with 11 bases between. The CDR3 has 14 amino acids. CDR1 and CDR2 from the germline V gene are MNHEY and SMNVEV (reference sequence). CDR3 sequence (DNA): TGTGCCAGCAGTTTAGGGGGTGGTATCACTGAAGCTTTCTTT. This gives the protein CASSLGGGITEAFF.

Note on this clone: The same CDR3 is also encoded by other DNA sequences in this sample. The gene calls are TRBV29-1 and TRBJ1-2, with D possibly TRBD1 on 6 matching bases. The CDR3 is made up of 12 amino acids. V lost 1 base to trimming and J lost 4 bases, with 7 bases between them. Germline CDR1 is SQVTM and CDR2 is ANQGSEA. For the CDR3, the DNA is TGCAGCGTTGAAGGGGGGGCCTATGGCTACACCTTC. This encodes CSVEGGAYGYTF.

The rearrangement links TRBV7-9 to TRBJ1-4; the D is unclear. V was pared by 5 bases and J by 0 bases, with 13 bases between. The CDR3 sequence is 16 residues long. CDR1 is SEHNR and CDR2 is FQNEAQ in the germline V gene (reference sequence). Here the CDR3 reads CASSPGPITTNEKLFF. The CDR3 nucleotides read TGTGCCAGCAGCCCGGGTCCGATAACAACTAATGAAAAACTGTTTTTT. The variable domain in full, completed from reference TRBV7-9 and TRBJ1-4, reads DTGVSQNPRHKITKRGQNVTFRCDPISEHNRLYWYRQTLGQGPEFLTYFQNEAQLEKSRLLSDRFSAERPKGSFSTLEIQRTEQGDSAMYLCASSPGPITTNEKLFFGSGTQLSVL.

This clone was seen repeatedly, ten times or more. This chain joins TRBV7-2 and TRBJ2-7; D possibly corresponds to TRBD1 (5 bases). Trimming left V 4 bases short and J 4 bases short, with 11 bases between. CDR1 and CDR2 (germline): SGHTA, FQGNSA. This CDR3 has 13 residues. The CDR3 protein is CASSSQGHYEQYF. The CDR3 DNA sequence: TGTGCCAGCAGCTCGCAGGGTCATTACGAGCAGTACTTC.

The chain joins TRBV11-2 to TRBJ2-5, with D maybe TRBD2 (5 bases). Germline V CDR1 and CDR2: SGHAT, FQNNGV. V lost 5 bases, J lost 1 base, and 14 bases lay in between. The CDR3 runs to 15 residues. The DNA of the CDR3 is TGTGCCAGCAGCGAGGGCTTAAAGATCCAAGAGACCCAGTACTTC. Translated, it gives CASSEGLKIQETQYF.

V is TRBV7-9 and J is TRBJ1-4, with TRBD1 matching over 7 bases. Germline-derived CDR1 and CDR2 are SEHNR and FQNEAQ (reference sequence). The CDR3 consists of 15 residues. Unmatched junction bases numbered 2, after V lost 2 bases and J lost 2 bases. CDR3 sequence reads: CASSLLQGTNEKLFF. The CDR3 nucleotides are TGTGCCAGCAGCTTATTACAGGGGACTAATGAAAAACTGTTTTTT.

CDR3 residues: CASSVGLAGTNEQFF. Written as DNA, the CDR3 is TGTGCCAGCAGCGTAGGACTAGCGGGAACTAATGAGCAGTTCTTC. This chain uses TRBV9 with TRBJ2-1; 11 bases match TRBD2. The CDR3 spans 15 residues. V lost 0 bases and J lost 7; bases outside the gene matches: 3. From germline, CDR1 is SGDLS and CDR2 YYNGEE.

To note about this clone: It is unclear where the CDR3 begins or ends on the DNA, so no DNA is shown, and the CDR3 is as TCRdb lists it. The chain combines TRBV5-8 with TRBJ2-7; the DNA was not compared with TRBD1, the D call given in the table. 11 amino acids form the CDR3, both terminal residues included. Germline loops: CDR1 SGHTS, CDR2 YDEGEE. The CDR3 sequence is CASSWGPGTGF.

V gene TRBV5-6 combines with J gene TRBJ2-3; 12 nucleotides match TRBD2. The CDR3 contains 17 residues. With 3 bases clipped from V and 2 bases from J, the junction kept 7 bases outside the gene matches. Germline V gene sequence: CDR1 SGHDT, CDR2 YYEEEE. The CDR3 region is CASSWTLAGGNTDTQYF. The CDR3, as DNA: TGTGCCAGCAGCTGGACCCTAGCGGGAGGGAACACAGATACGCAGTATTTT.

The CDR3 DNA reads TGTGCCAGCGAAACCCAGGGGTCCTACGAGCAGTACTTC. Amino acids: CASETQGSYEQYF. This rearrangement joins TRBV5-5 to TRBJ2-7; a possible D gene is TRBD1 (6 bases). The CDR3 length is 13 residues. V was cut by 7 bases and J by 1 base, with 12 bases left in between. The germline V gene has CDR1 SGHKS and CDR2 YYEKEE (reference sequence).

This chain links TRBV28 with TRBJ1-1; D not certain. The CDR3 spans 13 residues. The V end was cut by 5 bases, the J end by 1 base, with 8 bases between. CDR1 MDHEN and CDR2 SYDVKM come from the germline V gene. CDR3 DNA sequence: TGTGCCAGCAGTCCCTATAAGAACACTGAAGCTTTCTTT. Its protein is CASSPYKNTEAFF. The whole variable domain, filled in from reference TRBV28 and TRBJ1-1, reads DVKVTQSSRYLVKRTGEKVFLECVQDMDHENMFWYRQDPGLGLRLIYFSYDVKMKEKGDIPEGYSVSREKKERFSLILESASTNQTSMYLCASSPYKNTEAFFGQGTRLTVV.

The rearrangement uses TRBV4-3 and TRBJ2-7; maybe TRBD1 (5 bases). Trimming took off 2 bases at V and 3 bases at J, with 14 bases between the two ends. Per the germline V gene, CDR1 is LGHNA and CDR2 is YSLEER. CDR3 length: 15 amino acids. The CDR3 reads CASSQSPGPVYEQYF. Here the CDR3 DNA reads TGCGCCAGCAGCCAAAGCCCAGGGCCCGTCTACGAGCAGTACTTC.

This sequence joins TRBV7-9 and TRBJ2-2; the D gene is possibly TRBD2 (5 bases). The germline gives CDR1 SEHNR, CDR2 FQNEAQ (reference sequence). The CDR3 consists of 15 residues. Trimming removed 5 bases at V and 3 bases at J, with 13 bases between. CDR3 loop: CASSRLRGYTGELFF. CDR3 nucleotides: TGTGCCAGCAGCCGACTACGGGGATACACCGGGGAGCTGTTTTTT.

V and J are TRBV6-5 and TRBJ2-7; D is possibly TRBD1 (5 bases). This CDR3 has 15 amino acids. The V gene lost 2 bases and the J gene lost 3 bases, with 14 bases spanning the gap. The germline V gene encodes CDR1 MNHEY and CDR2 SVGAGI. The chain's CDR3 is CASSYSRAFLYEQYF. DNA for the CDR3: TGTGCCAGCAGTTACAGCAGGGCCTTCCTCTACGAGCAGTACTTC.

The rearrangement uses TRBV19 and TRBJ2-2; 7 bases align to TRBD1. The V gene's germline CDR1 is LNHDA and CDR2 SQIVND (reference sequence). There are 16 residues in the CDR3. The V gene end was trimmed by 6 bases and the J gene end by 5 bases; junction bases not matched to a gene: 12. The CDR3 DNA reads as TGTGCCAGTAGACAAACCGGGACAGCCTTAACCGGGGAGCTGTTTTTT. Encoded protein: CASRQTGTALTGELFF. Combining the CDR3 with reference TRBV19 and TRBJ2-2 gives the whole variable domain DGGITQSPKYLFRKEGQNVTLSCEQNLNHDAMYWYRQDPGQGLRLIYYSQIVNDFQKGDIAEGYSVSREKKESFPLTVTSAQKNPTAFYLCASRQTGTALTGELFFGEGSRLTVL.